This T cell receptor beta chain was documented in a study of blood T cells in healthy people across ages. Across the study: T cells yielded about one barcoded beta molecule per two cells through template switching.

Researchers report isolating at least 7 million PBMCs per sample. The trim removed 4 bases at V and 6 bases at J, leaving 6 bases unmatched. CDR3 size: 15 residues. A second PCR, run for about 7 to 11 cycles, used a sample-barcoded 5' primer plus a J-beta primer mix. TCRdb called the 5' RACE reads again in MiXCR, with one record for every CDR3 protein. Altogether 580,000 or so distinct CDR3 sequences are present, 40% to 50% being singletons, with the ten largest covering roughly 24%. The specimen sequenced was blood. This TCR came from a man older than 75 in good health. The chain uses TRBV12-3 or TRBV12-4 and TRBJ1-4, with 9 bases matching TRBD1. The CDR3 coding sequence is TGTGCCAGCAGTTCCAGGGACAGGGCACATGAAAAACTGTTTTTT. Translating gives CASSSRDRAHEKLFF.